This T cell receptor (beta chain) was found in a study of cytomegalovirus exposure and HLA in healthy donors. This clone turned up a few times. The antigen is undetermined. The study's findings and limits: Most TCR sequences were uncommon, yet certain public TCRs appeared in many donors.

PCR employed 60 Vbeta and 13 Jbeta primers. Measured with immunoSEQ multiplex PCR; TCRdb has only the in-frame clones, and not every one. The repertoire includes some 100,000 clones, around 70% of them detected once, and approximately 15% sits in the top ten. Material for sequencing was PBMCs. The sequence derives from a woman between 45 and 60 years old in good health and CMV-seropositive.

The CDR3 sequence: CATSSGGGTGGEQYF. CDR3 DNA sequence: TGTGCCACCTCGAGTGGTGGCGGGACCGGGGGCGAGCAGTACTTC. V and J are TRBV6-6 and TRBJ2-7, with D possibly being TRBD2 (6 bases). The CDR3 consists of 15 residues. The V gene's germline CDR1 is MNHNY and CDR2 SVGAGI (reference sequence). V lost 10 bases to trimming and J lost 6 bases, with 25 bases between them.